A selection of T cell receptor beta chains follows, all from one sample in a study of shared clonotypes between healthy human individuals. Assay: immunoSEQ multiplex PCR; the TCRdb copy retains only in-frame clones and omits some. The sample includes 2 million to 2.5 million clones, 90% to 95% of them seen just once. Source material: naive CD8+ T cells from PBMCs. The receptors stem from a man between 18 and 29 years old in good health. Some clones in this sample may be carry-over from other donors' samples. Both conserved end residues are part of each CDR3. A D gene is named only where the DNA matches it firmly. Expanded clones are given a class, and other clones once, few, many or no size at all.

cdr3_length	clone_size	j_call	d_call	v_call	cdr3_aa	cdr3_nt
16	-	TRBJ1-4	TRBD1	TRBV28	CASSDGTAATNEKLFF	TGTGCCAGCAGCGATGGGACAGCCGCAACTAATGAAAAACTGTTTTTT
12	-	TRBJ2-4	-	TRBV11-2	CASSLETEVQYF	TGTGCCAGCAGCTTAGAGACGGAGGTTCAGTACTTC
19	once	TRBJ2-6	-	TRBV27	CASSGFSAMMASGANVLTF	TGTGCCAGCAGTGGGTTTTCCGCGATGATGGCTTCTGGGGCCAACGTCCTGACTTTC
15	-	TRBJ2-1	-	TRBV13	CASSVIASSYNEQFF	TGTGCCAGCAGCGTAATAGCGAGCTCCTACAATGAGCAGTTCTTC
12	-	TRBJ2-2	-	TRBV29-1	CSAPSGTGELFF	TGCAGCGCACCATCGGGGACCGGGGAGCTGTTTTTT
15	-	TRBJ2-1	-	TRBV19	CASTPRDGGYNEQFF	TGTGCCAGCACCCCCCGGGACGGAGGATACAATGAGCAGTTCTTC
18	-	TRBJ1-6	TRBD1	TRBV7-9	CASSLIGRGQSLRSPLHF	TGTGCCAGCAGCCTAATAGGCAGGGGGCAATCCTTACGCTCACCCCTCCACTTT
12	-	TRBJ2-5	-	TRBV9	CASRGDGETQYF	TGTGCCAGCAGAGGGGACGGCGAGACCCAGTACTTC
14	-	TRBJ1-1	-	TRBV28	CASSLPEGGTEAFF	TGTGCCAGCAGTTTACCCGAGGGGGGCACTGAAGCTTTCTTT
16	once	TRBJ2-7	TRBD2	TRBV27	CASSLVLAGGPYEQYF	TGTGCCAGCAGTTTAGTGCTAGCGGGAGGGCCTTACGAGCAGTACTTC
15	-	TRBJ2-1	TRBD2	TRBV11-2	CASSSRAGGVNEQFF	TGTGCCAGCAGCTCCAGAGCGGGAGGGGTCAATGAGCAGTTCTTC
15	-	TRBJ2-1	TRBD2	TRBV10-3	CAITETSGSIYEQFF	TGTGCCATCACCGAAACTAGCGGGAGTATCTATGAGCAGTTCTTC
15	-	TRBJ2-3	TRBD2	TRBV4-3	CASSGSGGSPDTQYF	TGCGCCAGCAGCGGGTCCGGGGGGAGCCCAGATACGCAGTATTTT
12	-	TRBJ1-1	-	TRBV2	CASRTWVTEAFF	TGTGCCAGCCGGACATGGGTTACTGAAGCTTTCTTT
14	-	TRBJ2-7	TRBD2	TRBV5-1	CASSVTSGNKEQCF	TGCGCCAGCAGCGTAACTAGCGGGAATAAGGAGCAGTGCTTC
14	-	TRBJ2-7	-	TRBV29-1	CSVETHRDTYEQYF	TGCAGCGTTGAAACCCACCGGGACACCTACGAGCAGTACTTC
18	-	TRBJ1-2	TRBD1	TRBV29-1	CSATPFLDRGPPNYGYTF	TGCAGCGCTACTCCCTTCCTAGACAGGGGGCCCCCTAACTATGGCTACACCTTC
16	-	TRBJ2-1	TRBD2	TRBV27	CASSLKGLDVLHEQFF	TGTGCCAGCAGTTTAAAGGGACTAGACGTTCTCCATGAGCAGTTCTTC
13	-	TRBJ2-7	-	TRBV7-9	CASSLSTFYEQYF	TGTGCCAGCAGCTTAAGTACATTCTACGAGCAGTACTTC
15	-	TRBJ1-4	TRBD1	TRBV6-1	CASSEYRTGPEKLFF	TGTGCCAGCAGTGAATATAGGACAGGGCCTGAAAAACTGTTTTTT
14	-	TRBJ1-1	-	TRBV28	CASSLLQDNTEAFF	TGTGCCAGCAGTTTATTACAGGATAACACTGAAGCTTTCTTT
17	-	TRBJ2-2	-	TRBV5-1	CASSLKSLRADAGELFF	TGCGCCAGCAGCTTGAAGTCATTGCGGGCCGACGCCGGGGAGCTGTTTTTT
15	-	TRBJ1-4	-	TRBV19	CASSPRDRLNEKLFF	TGTGCCAGTAGTCCCCGCGACAGACTCAATGAAAAACTGTTTTTT
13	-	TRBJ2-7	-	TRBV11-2	CASSLDPQYEQYF	TGTGCCAGCAGCTTAGATCCCCAGTACGAGCAGTACTTC
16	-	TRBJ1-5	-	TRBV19	CASSVPGPAGNQPQHF	TGTGCCAGTAGTGTCCCGGGTCCGGCTGGCAATCAGCCCCAGCATTTT
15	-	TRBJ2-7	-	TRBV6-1	CASSVPVQVGYEQYF	TGTGCCAGCAGTGTTCCGGTACAGGTAGGGTACGAGCAGTACTTC
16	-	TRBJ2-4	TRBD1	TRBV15	CATSSGQGASKNIQYF	TGTGCCACCAGCAGCGGACAGGGGGCGTCCAAAAACATTCAGTACTTC
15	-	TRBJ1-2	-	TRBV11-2	CASSLAGDKNYGYTF	TGTGCCAGCAGCTTAGCGGGGGATAAGAACTATGGCTACACCTTC
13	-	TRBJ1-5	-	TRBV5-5	CASSLGPDQPQHF	TGTGCCAGCAGCTTGGGGCCGGATCAGCCCCAGCATTTT
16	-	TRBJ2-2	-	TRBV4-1	CASSQLLASNTGELFF	TGCGCCAGCAGCCAGCTCCTAGCGTCGAACACCGGGGAGCTGTTTTTT
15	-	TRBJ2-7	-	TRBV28	CASSDGRTGYYEQYF	TGTGCCAGCAGCGACGGGAGGACAGGCTACTACGAGCAGTACTTC
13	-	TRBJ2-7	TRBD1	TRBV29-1	CSARTGSSYEQYF	TGCAGCGCAAGGACAGGGAGCTCCTACGAGCAGTACTTC
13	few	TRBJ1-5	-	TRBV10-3	CAISEGLDQPQHF	TGTGCCATCAGTGAAGGCCTAGATCAGCCCCAGCATTTT
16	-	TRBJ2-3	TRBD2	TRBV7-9	CASSLAGLVATDTQYF	TGTGCCAGCAGCTTAGCGGGACTAGTTGCGACAGATACGCAGTATTTT
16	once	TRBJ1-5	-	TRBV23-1	CASSQSRQGFNQPQHF	TGCGCCAGCAGTCAATCGAGGCAGGGGTTCAATCAGCCCCAGCATTTT
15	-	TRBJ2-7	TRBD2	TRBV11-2	CASSSAGGSLYEQYF	TGTGCCAGCAGCTCCGCCGGCGGGAGCCTTTACGAGCAGTACTTC
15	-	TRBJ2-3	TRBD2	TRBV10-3	CAIRTLAGDFDTQYF	TGTGCCATCAGGACACTAGCGGGAGATTTCGATACGCAGTATTTT
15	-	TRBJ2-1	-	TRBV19	CASSIGRSSYNEQFF	TGTGCCAGTAGTATCGGCAGAAGCTCCTACAATGAGCAGTTCTTC
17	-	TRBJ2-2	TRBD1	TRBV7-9	CASSREPTGSNTGELFF	TGTGCCAGCAGCCGAGAGCCGACAGGGTCGAACACCGGGGAGCTGTTTTTT
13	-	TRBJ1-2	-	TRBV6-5	CATRPGQYYGYTF	TGTGCCACCCGACCGGGACAATACTATGGCTACACCTTC
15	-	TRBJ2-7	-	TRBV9	CASSSRERRGDEQYF	TGTGCCAGCAGCTCCCGAGAGAGGCGAGGGGACGAGCAGTACTTC
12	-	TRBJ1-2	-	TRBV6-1	CASSPPPGGYTF	TGTGCCAGCAGCCCCCCCCCGGGAGGCTACACCTTC
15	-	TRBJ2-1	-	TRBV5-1	CASSLSDPSYNEQFF	TGCGCCAGCAGCTTGTCAGACCCATCTTACAATGAGCAGTTCTTC
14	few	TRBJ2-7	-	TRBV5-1	CASSLVGSSYEQYF	TGCGCCAGCAGCTTGGTTGGGAGCTCCTACGAGCAGTACTTC
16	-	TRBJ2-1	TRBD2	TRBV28	CASSIAQASGYNEQFF	TGTGCCAGCAGCATAGCACAGGCTAGCGGCTACAATGAGCAGTTCTTC